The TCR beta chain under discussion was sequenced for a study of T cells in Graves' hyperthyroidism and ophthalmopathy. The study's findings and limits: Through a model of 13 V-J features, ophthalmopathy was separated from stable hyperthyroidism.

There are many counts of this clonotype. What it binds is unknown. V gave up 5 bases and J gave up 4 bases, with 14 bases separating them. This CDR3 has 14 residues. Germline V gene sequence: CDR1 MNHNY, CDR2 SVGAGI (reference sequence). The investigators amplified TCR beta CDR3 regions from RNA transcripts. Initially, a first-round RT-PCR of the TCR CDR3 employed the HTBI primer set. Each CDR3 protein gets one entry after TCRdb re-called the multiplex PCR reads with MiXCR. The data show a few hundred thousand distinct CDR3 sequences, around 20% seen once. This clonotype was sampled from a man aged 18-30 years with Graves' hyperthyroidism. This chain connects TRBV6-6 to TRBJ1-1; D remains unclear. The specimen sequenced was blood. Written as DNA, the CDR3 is TGTGCCAGCAGTCCACGGGAGGGTAGCACTGAAGCTTTCTTT. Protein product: CASSPREGSTEAFF.